One and the same sample provided the 30 T cell receptor beta chains below, sequenced in a study of shared clonotypes between healthy human individuals. TCRdb keeps only in-frame clones here, not all; method: immunoSEQ multiplex PCR. The table lists around 2.3 million clones, 90% to 96% of them singletons. The sequencing sample was made of naive CD4+ T cells sorted from blood. Documented subset: CD45RA+ positively selected. The origin of the receptors is a man aged 18 to 29 in good health.

The V and J genes are TRBV27 and TRBJ1-1, with D possibly being TRBD1 (6 bases). V was cut by 4 bases and J by 11 bases, with 11 bases left in between. The CDR3 runs to 11 residues. CDR1 MNHEY and CDR2 SMNVEV come from the germline V gene (reference sequence). The CDR3 nucleotides read TGTGCCAGCAGTTCAAGGAGGGGGGCTTTCTTT. Protein product: CASSSRRGAFF.

The chain links TRBV30 to TRBJ2-7, with 7 bases fitting TRBD2. Germline V gives CDR1 GTSNPN, CDR2 SVGIG (reference sequence). Trimming took 5 bases from V and 3 from J; bases not matched to a gene: 19. The CDR3 has 17 amino acids. CDR3 DNA: TGTGCCTGGGAGTGGTTTGCGGGAGCGCGAGGACGCTACGAGCAGTACTTC. Amino acid sequence: CAWEWFAGARGRYEQYF.

This chain connects TRBV7-9 to TRBJ2-7, with 10 bases that match TRBD1. V dropped 5 bases and J dropped 1; count of bases not matched to a gene: 11. Germline CDR1 and CDR2: SEHNR and FQNEAQ (reference sequence). The CDR3 has 17 amino acids. DNA for the CDR3: TGTGCCAGCAGCCTCAGACAGGGGGCAGGTGGTTCCTACGAGCAGTACTTC. Translation: CASSLRQGAGGSYEQYF.

This chain connects TRBV18 to TRBJ1-5; TRBD1 matches at 11 bases. V trimming: 3 bases; J trimming: 4 bases; junction bases outside the gene matches: 5. CDR1 KGHSH and CDR2 LQKENI come from the germline V gene. The CDR3 loop spans 16 amino acids. The CDR3 coding sequence is TGTGCCAGCTCACCGTCGGGACAGGGGGAAAATCAGCCCCAGCATTTT. The encoded protein is CASSPSGQGENQPQHF.

This chain links TRBV5-4 with TRBJ2-5, with no clear D. The CDR3 is made up of 13 amino acids. CDR1 and CDR2 from the germline V gene are SGHNT and YYREEE (reference sequence). Trimming stripped 2 bases from V and 2 bases from J, with 7 bases between. The CDR3 region is CASSLQRQETQYF. CDR3 in DNA: TGTGCCAGCAGCTTACAGAGACAAGAGACCCAGTACTTC.

The J gene is TRBJ2-7, the V gene TRBV6-6; 11 nucleotides align to TRBD2. Germline CDR1 is MNHNY and CDR2 is SVGAGI (reference sequence). V gave up 6 bases and J gave up 3 bases; unmatched junction bases: 10. This CDR3 comprises 16 residues. The CDR3 DNA reads TGTGCCAGCAGCCCGGTGGTAGCGGGAGGGGGCTACGAGCAGTACTTC. Residues: CASSPVVAGGGYEQYF.

This chain joins TRBV28 and TRBJ1-5, with D hard to call. The CDR3 is 16 amino acids. V dropped 1 base and J dropped 0 bases, with 10 bases sitting between them. Germline values: CDR1 MDHEN, CDR2 SYDVKM. CDR3 region: CASSLSSGSSNQPQHF. CDR3 DNA sequence: TGTGCCAGCAGTTTATCTTCCGGCTCTAGCAATCAGCCCCAGCATTTT.

The chain employs TRBV9 and TRBJ2-2, with D perhaps matching TRBD2 (5 bases). V was trimmed by 0 bases and J by 0 bases, leaving 9 bases between them. This CDR3 comprises 16 residues. Germline CDR1 and CDR2: SGDLS and YYNGEE. CDR3 region: CASSVAEGPNTGELFF. The CDR3 nucleotides are TGTGCCAGCAGCGTAGCCGAGGGTCCGAACACCGGGGAGCTGTTTTTT.

To note about this clone: Other DNA sequences in this specimen translate into the identical CDR3. The chain joins TRBV18 to TRBJ2-5; no firm D call. V lost 1 base and J lost 4, with 4 bases in between. Germline CDR1 reads KGHSH; CDR2 reads LQKENI. This CDR3 has 12 residues. CDR3 residues: CASSPRAETQYF. The CDR3 DNA is TGTGCCAGCTCACCACGCGCAGAGACCCAGTACTTC.

This clone occurred once. J is TRBJ2-6 and V is TRBV4-3; 8 positions match TRBD1. CDR3 length: 20 amino acids. V was clipped by 3 bases and J by 0 bases; unmatched bases: 13. Per germline, CDR1 LGHNA and CDR2 YSLEER. CDR3 sequence: CASSQNPAGTGYSGANVLTF. CDR3 sequence (DNA): TGCGCCAGCAGCCAGAACCCAGCCGGGACAGGCTACTCTGGGGCCAACGTCCTGACTTTC.

This clone has just a few counts. V and J are TRBV5-1 and TRBJ2-7, with a possible D match to TRBD1 (6 bases). This CDR3 region has 16 residues. Germline-derived CDR1 and CDR2 are SGHRS and YFSETQ. Trimming cost V 4 bases and J 0 bases, with 17 bases left between them. The CDR3 DNA reads TGCGCCAGCAGCACCCTGACAGGAAAAGCCTCCTACGAGCAGTACTTC. It encodes CASSTLTGKASYEQYF.

The rearrangement links TRBV2 to TRBJ2-7, with no clear D. Trimming removed 7 bases at V and 3 bases at J, with 13 bases between. The CDR3 is 13 residues long. The V gene's germline CDR1 is SNHLY and CDR2 FYNNEI. CDR3 sequence reads: CASNKGSSYEQYF. DNA of the CDR3: TGTGCCAGCAATAAGGGATCAAGCTACGAGCAGTACTTC.

V and J are TRBV21-1 and TRBJ1-3. TRBV21-1 is given as a pseudogene. This CDR3 contains 15 residues. The DNA of the CDR3 is TGTGCCAGCAGCAAAGTGTGGCAAGGTGGAAACACCATATATTTT. Its protein is CASSKVWQGGNTIYF.

This chain links TRBV6-5 with TRBJ2-5; TRBD2 matches at 11 bases. Per germline, CDR1 MNHEY and CDR2 SVGAGI. V shed 5 bases, J shed 7 bases, and the junction held 3 bases outside the gene matches. The CDR3 is 13 amino acids. The CDR3 sequence: CASSTGTSGTQYF. CDR3 in DNA: TGTGCCAGCAGTACGGGGACTAGCGGGACCCAGTACTTC.

The CDR3 sequence: CASSQRTSAETQYF. CDR3 DNA: TGCGCCAGCAGCCAACGGACTAGTGCGGAGACCCAGTACTTC. This rearrangement joins TRBV4-3 to TRBJ2-5; the match to TRBD2 covers 7 bases. Germline V gene sequence: CDR1 LGHNA, CDR2 YSLEER. The CDR3 is made up of 14 amino acids. The V and J ends lost 2 bases and 5 bases, in that order; junction bases with no gene match: 5.

The J gene is TRBJ1-4, the V gene TRBV6-5, with D hard to call. Trimming pared 2 bases from V and 7 bases from J, leaving 11 bases between. Germline CDR1 reads MNHEY; CDR2 reads SVGAGI. The CDR3 runs 14 residues. CDR3 DNA sequence: TGTGCCAGCAGTTACGGGGTTAGGAGTGAAAAACTGTTTTTT. It is translated as CASSYGVRSEKLFF.

The chain combines TRBV30 with TRBJ1-2; 8 bases fit TRBD1. From germline, CDR1 is GTSNPN and CDR2 SVGIG (reference sequence). The CDR3 covers 14 residues. V lost 1 base, J lost 8 bases, and 9 bases stayed unmatched. DNA for the CDR3: TGTGCCTGGAGTGGGCAGACAGGGGCGGGCGGCTACACCTTC. It yields the protein CAWSGQTGAGGYTF.

The CDR3 protein is CASSAGAGTYEQYF. CDR3 nucleotides: TGTGCCAGCAGCGCTGGTGCAGGTACCTACGAGCAGTACTTC. The gene calls are TRBV9 and TRBJ2-7, with D uncertain. Germline values: CDR1 SGDLS, CDR2 YYNGEE. The CDR3 totals 14 residues. Trimming took off 3 bases at V and 2 bases at J, with 12 bases between the two ends.

The chain couples TRBV27 to TRBJ1-3; D is ambiguous. The CDR3 is made up of 17 amino acids. V gave up 5 bases and J gave up 2 bases, with 19 bases separating them. CDR1 is MNHEY and CDR2 is SMNVEV in the germline V gene (reference sequence). The CDR3 sequence is CASSKYLRPSAGNTIYF. CDR3 nucleotide sequence: TGTGCCAGCAGTAAATACCTTAGGCCGAGCGCTGGAAACACCATATATTTT.

The CDR3 loop reads CASSLGPNSNQPQHF. CDR3 coding DNA: TGTGCCAGCAGCTTAGGCCCAAATAGCAATCAGCCCCAGCATTTT. The V call is TRBV7-2, the J call TRBJ1-5, with D uncertain. V was clipped by 1 base and J by 0 bases, with 7 bases between them. CDR1 and CDR2 from the germline V gene are SGHTA and FQGNSA. This CDR3 contains 15 residues.

This rearrangement joins TRBV18 to TRBJ1-1; TRBD1 might be the D (6 bases). There are 14 residues in the CDR3. Trimming removed 3 bases at V and 10 bases at J, with 18 bases between. CDR1 and CDR2 from the germline V gene are KGHSH and LQKENI. The CDR3, as DNA: TGTGCCAGCTCACCGACCGCTCTCGACAGGTCAGCTTTCTTT. Translating it yields CASSPTALDRSAFF.

The CDR3 nucleotides read TGTGCCATCAGTAAAGGACAGGGCATGAACACTGAAGCTTTCTTT. It specifies CAISKGQGMNTEAFF. V gene TRBV10-3 combines with J gene TRBJ1-1; 8 nucleotides align to TRBD1. Germline values: CDR1 ENHRY, CDR2 SYGVKD. CDR3 size: 15 residues. V trimming: 5 bases; J trimming: 0 bases; junction bases outside the gene matches: 5.

V usage is TRBV6-6 and J usage is TRBJ2-7; maybe TRBD1 (6 bases). The germline CDR1 and CDR2 sequences are MNHNY and SVGAGI (reference sequence). The V and J ends lost 6 bases and 3 bases respectively, with 18 bases between them. The CDR3 loop spans 15 amino acids. The CDR3 DNA sequence: TGTGCCAGCAGCTTAGACGGGACAAAGTACTACGAGCAGTACTTC. It specifies CASSLDGTKYYEQYF.

This clone has only one observation. Other DNA sequences of this sample code for an identical CDR3. The chain employs TRBV5-1 and TRBJ2-1, with TRBD2 identical over 12 bases. Germline V gene data show CDR1 as SGHRS and CDR2 as YFSETQ. The CDR3 length is 14 residues. V lost 1 base and J lost 7; bases outside the gene matches: 0. CDR3 residues: CASSLTSGGNEQFF. The CDR3 coding sequence is TGCGCCAGCAGCTTGACTAGCGGGGGGAATGAGCAGTTCTTC.

The gene calls are TRBV6-1 and TRBJ2-7; TRBD1 or TRBD2 may be the D gene (5 bases each). The CDR3 totals 13 residues. Germline V gene sequence: CDR1 MNHNS, CDR2 SASEGT. Trimming left V 6 bases short and J 5 bases short, with 14 bases between. In nucleotides, the CDR3 is TGTGCCAGCAGCCGCCCCGGGACCCACGAGCAGTACTTC. It is translated as CASSRPGTHEQYF.

As concerns this clone: This sample also contains other DNA sequences that code for the same CDR3. J is TRBJ2-1 and V is TRBV6-5; TRBD2 matches 7 bases. V trimming: 5 bases; J trimming: 4 bases; junction bases outside the gene matches: 2. The CDR3 covers 13 residues. From germline, CDR1 is MNHEY and CDR2 SVGAGI. The CDR3 loop reads CASSRTSYNEQFF. The CDR3 DNA sequence: TGTGCCAGCAGTCGGACTAGTTACAATGAGCAGTTCTTC.

On this clone itself: The same CDR3 is also encoded by other DNA sequences in this sample. The genes are TRBV19 and TRBJ2-3; 9 bases map to TRBD2. Germline CDR1 is LNHDA and CDR2 is SQIVND (reference sequence). The CDR3 runs to 15 residues. V dropped 6 bases and J dropped 0; count of bases not matched to a gene: 4. The CDR3 nucleotides are TGTGCCAGTAGCCTCACTAGCGGGAGCACAGATACGCAGTATTTT. Amino acid sequence: CASSLTSGSTDTQYF.

The genes are TRBV28 and TRBJ2-7, with 11 bases aligning to TRBD2. Germline V gene lookup returns CDR1 MDHEN and CDR2 SYDVKM. With 6 bases clipped from V and 1 base from J, the junction kept 5 bases outside the gene matches. The CDR3 runs 15 residues. The CDR3 sequence: CASSLTSGDSYEQYF. The CDR3, as DNA: TGTGCCAGCAGCTTGACTAGCGGGGATTCCTACGAGCAGTACTTC.

J is TRBJ1-1 and V is TRBV27; perhaps TRBD1 as D (5 bases). CDR3 size: 14 residues. The germline CDR1 and CDR2 sequences are MNHEY and SMNVEV (reference sequence). Trimming cost V 5 bases and J 0 bases, with 10 bases left between them. The DNA of the CDR3 is TGTGCCAGCAGTCCGGGGGGGATGAACACTGAAGCTTTCTTT. This encodes CASSPGGMNTEAFF.

This chain links TRBV30 with TRBJ1-5; no clear D. Germline CDR1 reads GTSNPN; CDR2 reads SVGIG (reference sequence). V lost 0 bases and J 5 bases, leaving 8 bases between the germline ends. The CDR3 has 13 residues. CDR3 nucleotide sequence: TGTGCCTGGAGTGTCAAGGCGGATCAGCCCCAGCATTTT. Amino acids: CAWSVKADQPQHF.